The entry below gives a single T cell receptor beta chain sequence along with its context. This CDR3 is 14 amino acids long. V lost 8 bases, J lost 3 bases, and 14 bases lay in between. Germline V gene data show CDR1 as LNHDA and CDR2 as SQIVND (reference sequence). The PCR made use of 60 Vbeta and 13 Jbeta primers. Produced via immunoSEQ multiplex PCR; TCRdb's table is partial and in-frame only. The sample lists some 100,000 clones, 65% to 75% occurring once. The data stem from a study of cytomegalovirus exposure and HLA in healthy donors. Study information: A prior analysis found some 110 million unique TCR beta sequences from around 180 million T cells.

The sample was PBMCs. The TCR was taken from a woman in her seventies in good health and CMV-seropositive. The chain uses TRBV19 and TRBJ1-3; D is uncertain. DNA for the CDR3: TGTGCCAGTGCCGCGGCCCCAAGTGGAAACACCATATATTTT. The encoded protein is CASAAAPSGNTIYF.